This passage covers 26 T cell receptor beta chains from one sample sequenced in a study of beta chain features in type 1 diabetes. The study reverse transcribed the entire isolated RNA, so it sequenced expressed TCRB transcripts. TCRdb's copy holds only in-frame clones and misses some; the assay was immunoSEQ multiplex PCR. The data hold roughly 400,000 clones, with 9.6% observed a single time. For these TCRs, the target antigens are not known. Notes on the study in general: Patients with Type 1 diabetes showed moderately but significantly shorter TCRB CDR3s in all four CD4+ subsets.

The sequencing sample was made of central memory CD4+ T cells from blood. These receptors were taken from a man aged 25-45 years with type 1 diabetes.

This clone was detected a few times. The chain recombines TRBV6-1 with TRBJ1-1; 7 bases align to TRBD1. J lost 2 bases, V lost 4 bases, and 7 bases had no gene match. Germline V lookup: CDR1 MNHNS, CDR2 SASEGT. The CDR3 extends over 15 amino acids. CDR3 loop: CASSVEGAFNTEAFF. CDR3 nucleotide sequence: TGTGCCAGCAGTGTAGAGGGGGCCTTTAACACTGAAGCTTTCTTT.

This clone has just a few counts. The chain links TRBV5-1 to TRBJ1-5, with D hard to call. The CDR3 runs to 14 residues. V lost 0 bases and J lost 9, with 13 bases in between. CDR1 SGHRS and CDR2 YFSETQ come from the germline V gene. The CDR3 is CASSLEPNTWPQHF. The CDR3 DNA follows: TGCGCCAGCAGCTTGGAGCCAAACACGTGGCCCCAGCATTTT.

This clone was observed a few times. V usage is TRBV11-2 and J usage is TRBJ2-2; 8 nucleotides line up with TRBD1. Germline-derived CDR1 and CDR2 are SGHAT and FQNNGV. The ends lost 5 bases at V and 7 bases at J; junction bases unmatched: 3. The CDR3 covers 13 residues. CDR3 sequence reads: CASSTDRVGELFF. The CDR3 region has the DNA TGTGCCAGCAGCACGGACAGGGTCGGGGAGCTGTTTTTT. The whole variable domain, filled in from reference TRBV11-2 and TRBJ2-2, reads EAGVAQSPRYKIIEKRQSVAFWCNPISGHATLYWYQQILGQGPKLLIQFQNNGVVDDSQLPKDRFSAERLKGVDSTLKIQPAKLEDSAVYLCASSTDRVGELFFGEGSRLTVL.

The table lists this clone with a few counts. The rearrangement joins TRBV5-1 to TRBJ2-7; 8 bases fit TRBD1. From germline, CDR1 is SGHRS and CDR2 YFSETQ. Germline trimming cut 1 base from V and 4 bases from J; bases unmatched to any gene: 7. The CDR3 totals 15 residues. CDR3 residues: CASSLNTGGIYEQYF. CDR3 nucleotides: TGCGCCAGCAGCTTGAACACAGGGGGTATTTACGAGCAGTACTTC.

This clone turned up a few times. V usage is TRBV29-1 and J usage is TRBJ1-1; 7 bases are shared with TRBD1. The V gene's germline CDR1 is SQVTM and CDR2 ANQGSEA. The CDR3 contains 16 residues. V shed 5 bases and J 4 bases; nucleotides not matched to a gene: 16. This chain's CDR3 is CSVLGPGRQGGTEAFF. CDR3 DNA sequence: TGCAGCGTTCTAGGGCCCGGCCGACAGGGTGGCACTGAAGCTTTCTTT.

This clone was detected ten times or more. The CDR3 spells CASSLGTGVTDTQYF. Written as DNA, the CDR3 is TGTGCCAGCAGCTTGGGGACAGGGGTCACAGATACGCAGTATTTT. This sequence joins TRBV7-9 and TRBJ2-3; TRBD1 matches at 10 bases. The CDR3 contains 15 residues. V gave up 3 bases and J gave up 2 bases; unmatched junction bases: 2. Germline V lookup: CDR1 SEHNR, CDR2 FQNEAQ (reference sequence). Looking up the rest from reference TRBV7-9 and TRBJ2-3 gives the full variable domain: DTGVSQNPRHKITKRGQNVTFRCDPISEHNRLYWYRQTLGQGPEFLTYFQNEAQLEKSRLLSDRFSAERPKGSFSTLEIQRTEQGDSAMYLCASSLGTGVTDTQYFGPGTRLTVL.

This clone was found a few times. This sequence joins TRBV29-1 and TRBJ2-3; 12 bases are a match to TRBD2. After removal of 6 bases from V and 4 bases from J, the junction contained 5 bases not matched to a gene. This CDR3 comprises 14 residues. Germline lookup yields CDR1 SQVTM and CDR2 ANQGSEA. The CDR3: CSVTLAGGADTQYF. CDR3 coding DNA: TGCAGCGTAACGCTAGCGGGAGGGGCAGATACGCAGTATTTT.

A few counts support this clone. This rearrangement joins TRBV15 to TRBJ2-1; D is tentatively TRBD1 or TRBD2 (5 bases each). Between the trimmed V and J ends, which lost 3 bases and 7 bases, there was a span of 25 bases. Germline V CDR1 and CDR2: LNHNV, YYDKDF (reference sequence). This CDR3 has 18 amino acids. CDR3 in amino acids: CATSRSPPGTLTGNEQFF. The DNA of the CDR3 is TGTGCCACCAGCAGGTCCCCTCCCGGGACGCTGACGGGGAATGAGCAGTTCTTC.

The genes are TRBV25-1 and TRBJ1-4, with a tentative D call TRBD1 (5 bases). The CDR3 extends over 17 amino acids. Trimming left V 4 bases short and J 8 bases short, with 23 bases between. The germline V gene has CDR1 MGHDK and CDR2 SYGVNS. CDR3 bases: TGTGCCAGCAGTGGATGGGAATATGGAGAGACAGACGAAAAACTGTTTTTT. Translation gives CASSGWEYGETDEKLFF.

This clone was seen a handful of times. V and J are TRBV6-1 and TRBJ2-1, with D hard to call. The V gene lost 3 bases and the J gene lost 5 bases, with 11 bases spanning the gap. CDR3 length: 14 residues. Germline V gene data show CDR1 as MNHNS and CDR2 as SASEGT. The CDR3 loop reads CASSDPIPDNEQFF. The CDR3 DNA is TGTGCCAGCAGTGATCCTATTCCTGACAATGAGCAGTTCTTC.

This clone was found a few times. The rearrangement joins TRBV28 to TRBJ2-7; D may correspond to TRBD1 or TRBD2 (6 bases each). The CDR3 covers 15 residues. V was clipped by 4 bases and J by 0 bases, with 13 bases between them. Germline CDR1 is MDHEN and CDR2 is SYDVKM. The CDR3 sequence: CASSSGTGASYEQYF. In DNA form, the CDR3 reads TGTGCCAGCAGTTCCGGGACGGGGGCCTCCTACGAGCAGTACTTC.

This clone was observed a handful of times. CDR3 residues: CASSDMGGANVLTF. The CDR3 coding sequence is TGTGCCAGCAGCGATATGGGTGGGGCCAACGTCCTGACTTTC. This sequence joins TRBV7-2 and TRBJ2-6; unclear D gene. V lost 5 bases to trimming and J lost 3 bases, with 8 bases between them. CDR1 SGHTA and CDR2 FQGNSA come from the germline V gene. The length of the CDR3 is 14 residues.

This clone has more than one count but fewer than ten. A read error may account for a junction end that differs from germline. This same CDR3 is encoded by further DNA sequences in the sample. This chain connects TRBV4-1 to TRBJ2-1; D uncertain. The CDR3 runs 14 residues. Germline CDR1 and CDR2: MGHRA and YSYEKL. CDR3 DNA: TGTGCCAGCAGCCACCGAGACAATTACAATGAGCAGTTCTTC. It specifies CASSHRDNYNEQFF.

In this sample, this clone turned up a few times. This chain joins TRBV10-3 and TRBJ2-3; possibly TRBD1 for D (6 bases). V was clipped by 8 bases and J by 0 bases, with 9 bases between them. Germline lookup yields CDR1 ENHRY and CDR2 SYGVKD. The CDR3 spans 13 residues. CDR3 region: CAIGGGSTDTQYF. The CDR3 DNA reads TGTGCCATCGGGGGCGGGAGCACAGATACGCAGTATTTT.

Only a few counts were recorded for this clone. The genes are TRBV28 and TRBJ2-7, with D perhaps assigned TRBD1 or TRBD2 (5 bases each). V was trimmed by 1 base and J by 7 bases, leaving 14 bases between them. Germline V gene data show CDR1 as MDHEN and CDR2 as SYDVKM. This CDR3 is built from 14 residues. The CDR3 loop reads CASSLLPGTGEQYF. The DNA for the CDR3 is TGTGCCAGCAGTTTATTACCAGGGACGGGGGAGCAGTACTTC.

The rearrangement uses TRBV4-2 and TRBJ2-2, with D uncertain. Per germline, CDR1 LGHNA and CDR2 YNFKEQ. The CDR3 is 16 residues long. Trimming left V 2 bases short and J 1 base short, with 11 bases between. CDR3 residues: CASSQLKTGNTGELFF. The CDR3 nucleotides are TGTGCCAGCAGCCAATTAAAAACGGGGAACACCGGGGAGCTGTTTTTT.

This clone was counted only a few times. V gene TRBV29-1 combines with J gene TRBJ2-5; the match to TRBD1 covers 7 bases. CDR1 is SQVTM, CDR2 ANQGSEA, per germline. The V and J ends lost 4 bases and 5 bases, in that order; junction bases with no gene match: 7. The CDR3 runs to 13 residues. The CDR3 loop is CSVAGQTMETQYF. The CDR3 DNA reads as TGCAGCGTTGCGGGACAGACGATGGAGACCCAGTACTTC.

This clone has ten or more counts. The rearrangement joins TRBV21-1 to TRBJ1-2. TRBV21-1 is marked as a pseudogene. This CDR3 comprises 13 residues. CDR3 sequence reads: CASSKGVVDGYTF. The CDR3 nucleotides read TGTGCCAGCAGCAAAGGGGTAGTCGATGGCTACACCTTC.

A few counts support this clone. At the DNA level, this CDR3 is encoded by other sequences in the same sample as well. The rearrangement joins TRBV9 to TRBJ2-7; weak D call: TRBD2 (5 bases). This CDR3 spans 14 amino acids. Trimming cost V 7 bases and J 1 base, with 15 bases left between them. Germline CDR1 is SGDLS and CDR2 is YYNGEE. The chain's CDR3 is CASSPGLLSYEQYF. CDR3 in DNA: TGTGCCAGCTCACCTGGACTCTTATCCTACGAGCAGTACTTC.

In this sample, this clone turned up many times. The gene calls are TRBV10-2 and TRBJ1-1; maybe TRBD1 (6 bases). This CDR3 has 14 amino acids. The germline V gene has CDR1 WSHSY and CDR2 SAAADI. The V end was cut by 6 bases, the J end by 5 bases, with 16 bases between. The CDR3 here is CASRRGAGETEAFF. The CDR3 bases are TGCGCCAGCAGGAGGGGGGCCGGGGAGACTGAAGCTTTCTTT.

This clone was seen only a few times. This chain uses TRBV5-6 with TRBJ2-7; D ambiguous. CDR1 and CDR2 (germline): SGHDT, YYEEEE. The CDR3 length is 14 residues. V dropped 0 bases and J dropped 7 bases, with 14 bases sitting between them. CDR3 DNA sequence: TGTGCCAGCAGCTTGGGGACGGTCTTGGGGGAGCAGTACTTC. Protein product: CASSLGTVLGEQYF. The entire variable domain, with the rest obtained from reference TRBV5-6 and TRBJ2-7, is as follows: DAGVTQSPTHLIKTRGQQVTLRCSPKSGHDTVSWYQQALGQGPQFIFQYYEEEERQRGNFPDRFSGHQFPNYSSELNVNALLLGDSALYLCASSLGTVLGEQYFGPGTRLTVT.

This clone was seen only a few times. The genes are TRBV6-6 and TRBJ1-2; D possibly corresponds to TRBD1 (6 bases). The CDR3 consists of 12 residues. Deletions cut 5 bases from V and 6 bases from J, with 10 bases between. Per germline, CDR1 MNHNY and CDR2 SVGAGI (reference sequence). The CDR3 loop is CASSPHRDGYTF. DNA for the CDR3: TGTGCCAGCAGTCCCCACAGGGATGGCTACACCTTC.

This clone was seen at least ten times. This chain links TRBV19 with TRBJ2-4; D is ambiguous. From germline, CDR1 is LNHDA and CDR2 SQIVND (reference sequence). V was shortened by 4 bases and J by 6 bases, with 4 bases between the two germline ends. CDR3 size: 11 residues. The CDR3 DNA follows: TGTGCCAGTAGTACTAGAAACATTCAGTACTTC. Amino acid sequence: CASSTRNIQYF.

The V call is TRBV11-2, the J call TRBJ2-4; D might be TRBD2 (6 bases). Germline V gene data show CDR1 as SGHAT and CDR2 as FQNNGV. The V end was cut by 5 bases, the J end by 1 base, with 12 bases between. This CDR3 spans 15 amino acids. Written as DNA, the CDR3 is TGTGCCAGCAGCGGGACTTCCACGGCCAAAAACATTCAGTACTTC. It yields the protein CASSGTSTAKNIQYF.

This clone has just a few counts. The CDR3 region has the DNA TGCGCCAGCAGCCACCGGATAGCCTACGAGCAGTACTTC. It translates to CASSHRIAYEQYF. V and J are TRBV4-3 and TRBJ2-7; no definite D call. In germline, CDR1 is LGHNA, CDR2 YSLEER. V was trimmed by 3 bases and J by 2 bases, leaving 8 bases between them. The CDR3 covers 13 residues.

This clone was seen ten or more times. The CDR3 loop is CASPSTSETITEAFF. CDR3 DNA sequence: TGTGCCAGCCCCTCAACATCCGAGACAATCACTGAAGCTTTCTTT. J is TRBJ1-1 and V is TRBV28; D remains ambiguous. The ends were cut back, 8 bases at V and 4 bases at J, with 20 bases in the middle. Looked up from germline, CDR1 is MDHEN and CDR2 is SYDVKM. The length of the CDR3 is 15 residues.